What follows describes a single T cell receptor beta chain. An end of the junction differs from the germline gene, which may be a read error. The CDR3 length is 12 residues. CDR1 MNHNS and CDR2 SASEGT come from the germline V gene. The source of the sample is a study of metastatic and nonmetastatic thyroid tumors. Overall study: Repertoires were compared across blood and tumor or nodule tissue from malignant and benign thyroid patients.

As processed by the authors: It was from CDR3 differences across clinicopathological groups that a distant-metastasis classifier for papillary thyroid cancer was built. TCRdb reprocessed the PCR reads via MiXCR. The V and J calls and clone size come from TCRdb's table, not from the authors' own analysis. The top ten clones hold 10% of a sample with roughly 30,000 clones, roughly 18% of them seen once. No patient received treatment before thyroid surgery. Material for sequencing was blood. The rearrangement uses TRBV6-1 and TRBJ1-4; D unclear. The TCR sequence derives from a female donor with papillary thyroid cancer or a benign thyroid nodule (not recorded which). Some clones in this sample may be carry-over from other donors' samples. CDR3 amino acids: CANSQYSGKLFF. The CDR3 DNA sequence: TGTGCCAACAGTCAGTACAGTGGAAAACTGTTTTTT.